A selection of T cell receptor beta chains follows, all from one sample in a study of blood T cell repertoires in COVID-19. Sequenced by immunoSEQ multiplex PCR; TCRdb stores in-frame clones only, minus some. The repertoire holds more than 200,000 clones, with under 95% as singletons. Sequences were obtained from PBMCs or T cells enriched from blood (not recorded which). The receptors shown here come from a woman between 18 and 30 years old who had recovered from COVID-19. The CDR3 runs from the conserved cysteine through the conserved F or W. A D gene is named only where the DNA matches it firmly. The size of a clone is reported for some rows only, either as once, few or many, or as a class for expanded clones.

D gene	clone size	V gene	J gene	CDR3 DNA	CDR3 protein
NA	NA	TRBV3-1/TRBV3-2	TRBJ1-1	TGTGCCAGCAGCCAAGTTTCAGAAGAAGCTTTCTTT	CASSQVSEEAFF
TRBD1	NA	TRBV19	TRBJ1-1	TGTGCCAGTAGTATAGATCCGACAGGGGGCTTTAGGAGGGACTTGCGTACGAACACTGAAGCTTTCTTT	CASSIDPTGGFRRDLRTNTEAFF
TRBD1	NA	TRBV28	TRBJ1-2	TGTGCCAGCAGTTTGGGGGGACAGGGGGCGAACCCCTATGGCTACACCTTC	CASSLGGQGANPYGYTF
TRBD1	once	TRBV3-1/TRBV3-2	TRBJ1-1	TGTGCCAGCAGCCAAGGGGACAGAAACACTGAAGCTTTCTTT	CASSQGDRNTEAFF
NA	NA	TRBV5-1	TRBJ1-2	TGCGCCAGCAGCTTGGAAGCAGGGGCTAACTATGGCTACACCTTC	CASSLEAGANYGYTF
NA	NA	TRBV7-9	TRBJ1-6	TGTGCCAGCAGCTTTGAGGATTCACCCCTCCACTTT	CASSFEDSPLHF
TRBD2	NA	TRBV18	TRBJ2-1	TGTGCCAGCTCACGGTCTATGACTCGGACTAGCGGGAGCAAAGAGCAGTTCTTC	CASSRSMTRTSGSKEQFF
TRBD2	NA	TRBV6-2/TRBV6-3	TRBJ2-1	TGTGCCAGCAGCACCACGACCGGGACTAAGATAGGTGAGCAGTTCTTC	CASSTTTGTKIGEQFF
NA	once	TRBV27	TRBJ1-1	TGTGCCAGCAGTAGCCGACTGCAGAACACTGAAGCTTTCTTT	CASSSRLQNTEAFF
TRBD2	NA	TRBV19	TRBJ2-3	TGTGCCAGTAGTATCGCTAGCGGGAAGGCGGGGTTTGATACGCAGTATTTT	CASSIASGKAGFDTQYF
NA	NA	TRBV3-1/TRBV3-2	TRBJ1-1	TGTGCCAGCAGCCAAGTGGGGGGGGGCACTGAAGCTTTCTTT	CASSQVGGGTEAFF
NA	NA	TRBV5-1	TRBJ1-5	TGCGCCAGCAGCTGGGAGGGAAATAGCAATCAGCCCCAGCATTTT	CASSWEGNSNQPQHF
TRBD2	NA	TRBV13	TRBJ2-3	TGTGCCAGCAGCTCCCCCTCTGGGACTAGCGGACGGTTGGCAGATACGCAGTATTTT	CASSSPSGTSGRLADTQYF
TRBD1	few	TRBV9	TRBJ1-1	TGTGCCAGCAGCCCCAGACAGGGAGTGACTGAAGCTTTCTTT	CASSPRQGVTEAFF
TRBD1	NA	TRBV7-2	TRBJ2-3	TGTGCCAGCACCGAGACAGGGACAGATACGCAGTATTTT	CASTETGTDTQYF
NA	NA	TRBV4-3	TRBJ1-3	TGCGCCAGCAGCCAAGAAGCGGGGGGCTTCAGCTCTGGAAACACCATATATTTT	CASSQEAGGFSSGNTIYF
NA	NA	TRBV6-5	TRBJ1-3	TGTGCCAGCCGGGGTTCTGGAAACACCATATATTTT	CASRGSGNTIYF
NA	NA	TRBV6-5	TRBJ2-3	TGTGCCAGCAGTTACTCAGGACAGAAGACAGATACGCAGTATTTT	CASSYSGQKTDTQYF
TRBD1	NA	TRBV7-7	TRBJ2-2	TGTGCTAGCAGCTTAGGGACAGGGGTTGTCACCGGGGAGCTGTTTTTT	CASSLGTGVVTGELFF
NA	NA	TRBV7-9	TRBJ2-1	TGTGCCAGCAGCTTAGCGGCTGCTGAGCAGTTCTTC	CASSLAAAEQFF
NA	once	TRBV7-9	TRBJ1-6	TGTGCCAGCAGCTTATCAAGTCCTGGCAATTCACCCCTCCACTTT	CASSLSSPGNSPLHF
TRBD1	NA	TRBV11-2	TRBJ1-1	TGTGCCAGCAGCTTAAATCCGGGACTGGGACAGGGGAACACTGAAGCTTTCTTT	CASSLNPGLGQGNTEAFF
NA	NA	TRBV11-3	TRBJ1-2	TGTGCCAGCAGCCCCCGCGGGGGGTCGTATGGCTACACCTTC	CASSPRGGSYGYTF
NA	few	TRBV11-2	TRBJ1-5	TGTGCCAGCAGCCGGGAGGGGCGGCCCAATCAGCCCCAGCATTTT	CASSREGRPNQPQHF
NA	NA	TRBV5-4	TRBJ1-1	TGTGCCAGCAGTCGGCAGGGTTGGACTGAAGCTTTCTTT	CASSRQGWTEAFF
TRBD1	NA	TRBV18	TRBJ2-7	TGTGCCAGCTCACTGACCACCGGGACAGCGACTGAGTTCTACGAGCAGTACTTC	CASSLTTGTATEFYEQYF
NA	once	TRBV4-1	TRBJ1-2	TGCGCCAGCAGCCAACCAACAACAGGAAACTATGGCTACACCTTC	CASSQPTTGNYGYTF
NA	few	TRBV2	TRBJ1-2	TGTGCCAGCGCGGACAGCCTAAACTATGGCTACACCTTC	CASADSLNYGYTF
NA	NA	TRBV28	TRBJ1-6	TGTGCCAGCAGTCGACAGTACGCACCCCTCCACTTT	CASSRQYAPLHF
NA	NA	TRBV4-3	TRBJ2-1	TGCGCCAGCAGCCAAGCATGGGGGGATGAGCAGTTCTTC	CASSQAWGDEQFF
TRBD1	NA	TRBV7-9	TRBJ2-2	TGTGCCAGCAGACGTGGACAGGGGCTGGCCGGGGAGCTGTTTTTT	CASRRGQGLAGELFF
NA	NA	TRBV28	TRBJ2-7	TGTGCCAGCAGTTGGGGGCCATTAACAACCTACGAGCAGTACTTC	CASSWGPLTTYEQYF
TRBD2	NA	TRBV7-3	TRBJ2-1	TGTGCCAGCAGCACCGGGGGGGCCAATGAGCAGTTCTTC	CASSTGGANEQFF
TRBD1	NA	TRBV11-1	TRBJ2-7	TGTGCCAGCAGCTTAGCTATCGGACAGGCCTACGAGCAGTACTTC	CASSLAIGQAYEQYF
NA	NA	TRBV11-2	TRBJ2-3	TGTGCCAGCAGCTTTTTGCAGTCAAACACAGATACGCAGTATTTT	CASSFLQSNTDTQYF
NA	NA	TRBV25-1	TRBJ2-7	TGTGCCAGCAGCTCTCCCTCCTACGAGCAGTACTTC	CASSSPSYEQYF
NA	NA	TRBV21-1	TRBJ2-5	TGTGCCAGCAGCAAAAAGCCGGGACTAGTAAAGACCCAGTACTTC	CASSKKPGLVKTQYF
TRBD1	NA	TRBV5-4	TRBJ1-1	TGTGCCAGCAGCTCACAGGGGTTGGGCACTGAAGCTTTCTTT	CASSSQGLGTEAFF